This TCR beta chain is from a study of T cells after yellow fever vaccination. This CDR3 region has 13 residues. Looked up from germline, CDR1 is DFQATT and CDR2 is SNEGSKA (reference sequence). V lost 3 bases to trimming and J lost 0 bases, with 8 bases between them. One entry per CDR3 protein results from TCRdb running MiXCR on the 5' RACE reads. The sample includes just under 600,000 distinct CDR3 sequences, about 13% of them seen just once. This sequence was found in a man between 25 and 39 years old who received the YFV17D yellow fever vaccine. This specimen was PBMCs, taken on the day of the yellow fever booster vaccination. The gene calls are TRBV20-1 and TRBJ1-1; no firm D call. In nucleotides, the CDR3 is TGCAGTGCTAGGGCTCAGCTGAACACTGAAGCTTTCTTT. Translated, it gives CSARAQLNTEAFF.